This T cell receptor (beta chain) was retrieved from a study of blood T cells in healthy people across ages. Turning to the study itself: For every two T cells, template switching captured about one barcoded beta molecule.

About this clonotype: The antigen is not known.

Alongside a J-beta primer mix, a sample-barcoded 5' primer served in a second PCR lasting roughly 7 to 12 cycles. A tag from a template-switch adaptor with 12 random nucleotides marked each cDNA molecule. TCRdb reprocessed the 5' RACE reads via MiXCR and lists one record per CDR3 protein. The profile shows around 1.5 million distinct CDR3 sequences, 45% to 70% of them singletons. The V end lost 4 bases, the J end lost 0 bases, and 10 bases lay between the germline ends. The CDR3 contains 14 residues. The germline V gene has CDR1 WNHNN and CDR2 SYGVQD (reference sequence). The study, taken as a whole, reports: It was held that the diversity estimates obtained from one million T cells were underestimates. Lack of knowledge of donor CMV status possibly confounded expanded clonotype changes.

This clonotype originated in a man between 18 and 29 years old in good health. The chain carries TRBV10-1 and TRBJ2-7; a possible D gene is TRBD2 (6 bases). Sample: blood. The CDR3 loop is CASSGDLLSYEQYF. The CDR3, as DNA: TGCGCCAGCAGTGGGGACTTACTCTCCTACGAGCAGTACTTC.